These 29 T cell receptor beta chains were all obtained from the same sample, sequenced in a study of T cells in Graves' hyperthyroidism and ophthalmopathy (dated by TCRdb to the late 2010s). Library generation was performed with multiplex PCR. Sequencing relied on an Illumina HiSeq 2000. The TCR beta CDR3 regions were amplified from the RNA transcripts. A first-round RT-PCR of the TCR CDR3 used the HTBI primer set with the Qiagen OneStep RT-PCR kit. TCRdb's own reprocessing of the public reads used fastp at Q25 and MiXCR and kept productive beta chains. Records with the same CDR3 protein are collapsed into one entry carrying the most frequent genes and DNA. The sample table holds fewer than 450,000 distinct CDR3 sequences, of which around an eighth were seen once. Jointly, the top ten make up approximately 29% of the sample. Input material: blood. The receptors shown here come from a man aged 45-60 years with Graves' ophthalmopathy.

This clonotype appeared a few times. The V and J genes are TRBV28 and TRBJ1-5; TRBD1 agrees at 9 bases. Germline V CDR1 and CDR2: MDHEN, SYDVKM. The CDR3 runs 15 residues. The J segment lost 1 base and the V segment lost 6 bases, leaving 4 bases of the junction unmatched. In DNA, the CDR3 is TGTGCCAGCAGGTCCGGGACAGGGAGCAATCAGCCCCAGCATTTT. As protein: CASRSGTGSNQPQHF.

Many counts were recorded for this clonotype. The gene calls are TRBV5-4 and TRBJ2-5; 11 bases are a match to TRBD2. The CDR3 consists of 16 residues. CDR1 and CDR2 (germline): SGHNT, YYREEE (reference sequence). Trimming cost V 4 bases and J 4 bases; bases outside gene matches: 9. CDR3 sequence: CASSARLAGIRETQYF. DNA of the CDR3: TGTGCCAGCAGCGCCAGACTAGCGGGAATTCGAGAGACCCAGTACTTC.

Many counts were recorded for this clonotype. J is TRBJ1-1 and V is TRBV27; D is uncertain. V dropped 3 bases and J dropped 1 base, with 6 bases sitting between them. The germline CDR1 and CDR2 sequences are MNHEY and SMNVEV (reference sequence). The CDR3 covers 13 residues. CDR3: CASSFRKNTEAFF. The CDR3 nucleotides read TGTGCCAGCAGTTTTCGGAAGAACACTGAAGCTTTCTTT.

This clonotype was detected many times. Here the CDR3 DNA reads TGTGCCAGCAGTGAGGGCAGGACCTACGAGCAGTACTTC. Amino acid sequence: CASSEGRTYEQYF. This chain joins TRBV2 and TRBJ2-7; D uncertain. This CDR3 contains 13 residues. V was shortened by 3 bases and J by 2 bases, with 8 bases between the two germline ends. CDR1 and CDR2 (germline): SNHLY, FYNNEI. The full variable domain, its missing parts supplied by reference TRBV2 and TRBJ2-7, is EPEVTQTPSHQVTQMGQEVILRCVPISNHLYFYWYRQILGQKVEFLVSFYNNEISEKSEIFDDQFSVERPDGSNFTLKIRSTKLEDSAMYFCASSEGRTYEQYFGPGTRLTVT.

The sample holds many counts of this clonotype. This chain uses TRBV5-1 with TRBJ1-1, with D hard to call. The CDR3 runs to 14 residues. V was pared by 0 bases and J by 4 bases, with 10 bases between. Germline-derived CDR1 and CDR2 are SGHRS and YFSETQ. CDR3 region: CASSLEKAGTEAFF. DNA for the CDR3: TGCGCCAGCAGCTTGGAAAAAGCGGGCACTGAAGCTTTCTTT.

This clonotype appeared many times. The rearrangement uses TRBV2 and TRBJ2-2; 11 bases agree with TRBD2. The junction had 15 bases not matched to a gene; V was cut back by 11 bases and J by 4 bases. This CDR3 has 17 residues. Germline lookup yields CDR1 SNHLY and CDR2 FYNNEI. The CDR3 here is CAGSRGSGRARTGELFF. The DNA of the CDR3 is TGTGCCGGATCCCGGGGTAGCGGGAGGGCCCGCACCGGGGAGCTGTTTTTT.

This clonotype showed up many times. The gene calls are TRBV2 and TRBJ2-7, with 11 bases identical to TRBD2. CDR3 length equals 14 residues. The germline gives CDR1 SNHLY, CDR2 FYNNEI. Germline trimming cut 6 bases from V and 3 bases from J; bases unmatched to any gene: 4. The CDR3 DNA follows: TGTGCCAGCAGGCTAGCGGGAGGAAACTACGAGCAGTACTTC. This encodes CASRLAGGNYEQYF.

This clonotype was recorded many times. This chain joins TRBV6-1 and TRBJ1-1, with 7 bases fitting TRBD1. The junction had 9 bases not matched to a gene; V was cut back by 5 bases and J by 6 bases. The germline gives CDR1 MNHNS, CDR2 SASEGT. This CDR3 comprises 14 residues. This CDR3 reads CASSITQGVAEAFF. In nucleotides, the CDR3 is TGTGCCAGCAGTATCACTCAGGGGGTGGCTGAAGCTTTCTTT.

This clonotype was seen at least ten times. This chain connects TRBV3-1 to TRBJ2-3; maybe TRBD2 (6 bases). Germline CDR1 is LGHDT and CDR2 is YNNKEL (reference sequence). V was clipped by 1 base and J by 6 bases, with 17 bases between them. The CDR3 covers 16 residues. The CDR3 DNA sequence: TGTGCCAGCAGCCAAGTGAGCACGGGAGCTACGGATACGCAGTATTTT. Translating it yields CASSQVSTGATDTQYF.

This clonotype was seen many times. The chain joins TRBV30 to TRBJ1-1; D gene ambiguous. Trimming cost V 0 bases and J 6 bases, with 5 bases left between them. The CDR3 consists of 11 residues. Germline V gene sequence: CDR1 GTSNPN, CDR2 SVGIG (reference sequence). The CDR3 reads CAWSVLAEAFF. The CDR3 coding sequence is TGTGCCTGGAGTGTACTCGCTGAAGCTTTCTTT.

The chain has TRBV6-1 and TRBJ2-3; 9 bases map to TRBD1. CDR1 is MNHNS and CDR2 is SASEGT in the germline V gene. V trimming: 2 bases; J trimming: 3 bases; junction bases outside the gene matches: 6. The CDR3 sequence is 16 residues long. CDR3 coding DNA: TGTGCCAGCAGTGAACGTACAGGGGGCAGGACAGATACGCAGTATTTT. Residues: CASSERTGGRTDTQYF.

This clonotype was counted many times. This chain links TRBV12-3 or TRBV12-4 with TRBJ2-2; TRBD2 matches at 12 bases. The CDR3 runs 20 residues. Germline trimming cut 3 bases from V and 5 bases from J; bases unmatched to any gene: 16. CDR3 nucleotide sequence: TGTGCCAGCAGTTTTTTGGCTCCGGGACTAGCGGGTCGGGGTACCGGGGAGCTGTTTTTT. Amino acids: CASSFLAPGLAGRGTGELFF.

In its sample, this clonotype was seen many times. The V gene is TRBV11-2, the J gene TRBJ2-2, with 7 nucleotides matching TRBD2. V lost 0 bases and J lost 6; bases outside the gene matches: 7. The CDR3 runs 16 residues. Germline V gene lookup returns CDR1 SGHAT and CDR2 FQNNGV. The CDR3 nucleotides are TGTGCCAGCAGCTTAGAGGCGGGAGCATTTCCCGGGGAGCTGTTTTTT. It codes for CASSLEAGAFPGELFF.

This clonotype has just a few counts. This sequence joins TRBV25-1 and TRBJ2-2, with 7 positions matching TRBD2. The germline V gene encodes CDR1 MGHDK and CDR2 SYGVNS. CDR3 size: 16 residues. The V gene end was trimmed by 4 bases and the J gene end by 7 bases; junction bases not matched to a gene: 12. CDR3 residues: CASSVHSGRSIGELFF. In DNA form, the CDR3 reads TGTGCCAGCAGTGTCCATTCCGGGAGGAGTATCGGGGAGCTGTTTTTT.

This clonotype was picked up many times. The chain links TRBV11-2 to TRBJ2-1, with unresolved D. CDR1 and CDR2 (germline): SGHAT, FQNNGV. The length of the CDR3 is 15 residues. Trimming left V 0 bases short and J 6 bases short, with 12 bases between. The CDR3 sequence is CASSLDAIASNEQFF. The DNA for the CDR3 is TGTGCCAGCAGCTTAGACGCAATAGCATCCAATGAGCAGTTCTTC. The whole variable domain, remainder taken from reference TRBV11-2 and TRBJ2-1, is EAGVAQSPRYKIIEKRQSVAFWCNPISGHATLYWYQQILGQGPKLLIQFQNNGVVDDSQLPKDRFSAERLKGVDSTLKIQPAKLEDSAVYLCASSLDAIASNEQFFGPGTRLTVL.

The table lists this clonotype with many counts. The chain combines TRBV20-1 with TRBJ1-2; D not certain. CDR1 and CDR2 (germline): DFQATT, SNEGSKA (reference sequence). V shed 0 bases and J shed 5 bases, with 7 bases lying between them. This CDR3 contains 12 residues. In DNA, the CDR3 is TGCAGTGCTAGAGATGATGGGTATGGCTACACCTTC. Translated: CSARDDGYGYTF.

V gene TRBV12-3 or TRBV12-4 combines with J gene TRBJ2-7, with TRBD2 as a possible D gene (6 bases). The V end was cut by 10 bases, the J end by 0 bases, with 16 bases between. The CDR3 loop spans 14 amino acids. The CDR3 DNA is TGTGCCACCGTTCCCCGGGGAGGCTCCTACGAGCAGTACTTC. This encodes CATVPRGGSYEQYF.

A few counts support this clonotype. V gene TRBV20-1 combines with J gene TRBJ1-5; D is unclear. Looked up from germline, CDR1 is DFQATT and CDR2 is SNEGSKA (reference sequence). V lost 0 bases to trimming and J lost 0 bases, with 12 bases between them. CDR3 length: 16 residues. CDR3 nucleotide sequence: TGCAGTGCTAGAGATTCGGGCAGTTATAGCAATCAGCCCCAGCATTTT. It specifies CSARDSGSYSNQPQHF.

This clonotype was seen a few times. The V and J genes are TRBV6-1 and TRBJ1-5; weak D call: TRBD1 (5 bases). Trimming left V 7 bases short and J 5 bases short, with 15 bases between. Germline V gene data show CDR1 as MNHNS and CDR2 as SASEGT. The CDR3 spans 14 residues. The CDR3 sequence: CASTKSGAHQPQHF. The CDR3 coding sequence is TGTGCCAGCACTAAATCCGGGGCCCATCAGCCCCAGCATTTT.

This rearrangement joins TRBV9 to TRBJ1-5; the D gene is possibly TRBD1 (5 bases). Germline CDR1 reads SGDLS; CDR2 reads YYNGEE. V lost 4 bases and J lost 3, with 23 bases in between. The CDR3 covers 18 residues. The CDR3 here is CASSPWDPRRVANQPQHF. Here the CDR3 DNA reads TGTGCCAGCAGCCCGTGGGACCCAAGGAGAGTAGCCAATCAGCCCCAGCATTTT.

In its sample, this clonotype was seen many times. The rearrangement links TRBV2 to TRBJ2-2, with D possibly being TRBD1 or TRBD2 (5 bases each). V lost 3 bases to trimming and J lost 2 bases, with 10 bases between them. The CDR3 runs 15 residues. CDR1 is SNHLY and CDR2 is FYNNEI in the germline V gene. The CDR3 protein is CASSDRGRNTGELFF. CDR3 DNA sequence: TGTGCCAGCAGTGATCGGGGCAGAAACACCGGGGAGCTGTTTTTT.

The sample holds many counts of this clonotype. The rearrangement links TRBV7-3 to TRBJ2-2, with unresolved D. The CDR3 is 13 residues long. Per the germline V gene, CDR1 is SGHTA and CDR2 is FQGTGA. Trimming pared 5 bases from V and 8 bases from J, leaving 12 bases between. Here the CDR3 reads CASSLRPSGELFF. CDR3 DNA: TGTGCCAGCAGCCTACGACCGTCGGGGGAGCTGTTTTTT. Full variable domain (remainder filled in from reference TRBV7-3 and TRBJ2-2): GAGVSQTPSNKVTEKGKYVELRCDPISGHTALYWYRQSLGQGPEFLIYFQGTGAADDSGLPNDRFFAVRPEGSVSTLKIQRTERGDSAVYLCASSLRPSGELFFGEGSRLTVL.

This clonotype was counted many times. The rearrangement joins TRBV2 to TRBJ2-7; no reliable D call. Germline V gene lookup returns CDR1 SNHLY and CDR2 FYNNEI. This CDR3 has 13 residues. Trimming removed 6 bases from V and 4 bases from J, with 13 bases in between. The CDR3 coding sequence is TGTGCCAGCAGGTACACTCTGGGGTACGAGCAGTACTTC. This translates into CASRYTLGYEQYF.

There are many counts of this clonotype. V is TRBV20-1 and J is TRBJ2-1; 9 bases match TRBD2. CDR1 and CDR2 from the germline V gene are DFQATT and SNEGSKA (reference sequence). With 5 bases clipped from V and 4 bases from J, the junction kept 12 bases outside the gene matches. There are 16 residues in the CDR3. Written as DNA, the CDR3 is TGCAGTGCTGGATCTTCCGGGACTAGCAGTTACAATGAGCAGTTCTTC. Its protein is CSAGSSGTSSYNEQFF.

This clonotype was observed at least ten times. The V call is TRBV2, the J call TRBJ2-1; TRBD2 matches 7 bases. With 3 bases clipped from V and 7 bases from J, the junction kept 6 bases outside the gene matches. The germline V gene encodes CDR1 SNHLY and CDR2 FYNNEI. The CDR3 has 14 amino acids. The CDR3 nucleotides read TGTGCCAGCAGTGATCAGCGGGGTAGAAATGAGCAGTTCTTC. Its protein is CASSDQRGRNEQFF.

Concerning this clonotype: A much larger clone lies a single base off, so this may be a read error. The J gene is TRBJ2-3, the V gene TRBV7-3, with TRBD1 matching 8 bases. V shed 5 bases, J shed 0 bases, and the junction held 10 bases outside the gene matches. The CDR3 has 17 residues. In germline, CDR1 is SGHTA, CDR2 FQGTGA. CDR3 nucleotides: TGTGCCAGCAGCCAGAGAGGACAGGGTGTAAGCACAGATACGCAGTATTTT. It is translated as CASSQRGQGVSTDTQYF.

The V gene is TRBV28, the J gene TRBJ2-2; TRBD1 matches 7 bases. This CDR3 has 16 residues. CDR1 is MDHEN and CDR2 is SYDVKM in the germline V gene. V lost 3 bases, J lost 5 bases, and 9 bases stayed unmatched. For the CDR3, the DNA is TGTGCCAGCAGTTTTCGAGGGGGCGGCGGGACCGGGGAGCTGTTTTTT. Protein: CASSFRGGGGTGELFF. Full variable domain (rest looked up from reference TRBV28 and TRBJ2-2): DVKVTQSSRYLVKRTGEKVFLECVQDMDHENMFWYRQDPGLGLRLIYFSYDVKMKEKGDIPEGYSVSREKKERFSLILESASTNQTSMYLCASSFRGGGGTGELFFGEGSRLTVL.

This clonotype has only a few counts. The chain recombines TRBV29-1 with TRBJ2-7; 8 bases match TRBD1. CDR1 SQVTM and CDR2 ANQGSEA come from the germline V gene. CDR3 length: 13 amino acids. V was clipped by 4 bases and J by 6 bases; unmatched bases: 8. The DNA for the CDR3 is TGCAGCGTTGTCGGTGGACAGGGTTCCGAGCAGTACTTC. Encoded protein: CSVVGGQGSEQYF.

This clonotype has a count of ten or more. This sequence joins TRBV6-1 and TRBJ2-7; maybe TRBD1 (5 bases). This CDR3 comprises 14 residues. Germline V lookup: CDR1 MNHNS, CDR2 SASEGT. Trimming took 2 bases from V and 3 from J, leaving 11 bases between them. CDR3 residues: CASSELGVSYEQYF. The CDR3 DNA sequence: TGTGCCAGCAGTGAATTAGGGGTGAGCTACGAGCAGTACTTC.